This T cell receptor beta chain was observed in a study of blood T cells in healthy people across ages. The length of the CDR3 is 14 residues. V was pared by 4 bases and J by 4 bases, with 12 bases between. Germline CDR1 reads SEHNR; CDR2 reads FQNEAQ (reference sequence). A sample-barcoded 5' primer and a J-beta primer mix were used in a second PCR of roughly 6 to 12 cycles. Each cDNA molecule was tagged by a template-switch adaptor with 12 random nucleotides. TCRdb independently ran MiXCR on the 5' RACE reads; one entry per CDR3 protein. The sample contains 550,000 to 750,000 distinct CDR3 sequences, 20% to 25% of which appear only once.

The receptor was derived from a man between 65 and 85 years old in good health. The chain has TRBV7-9 and TRBJ2-3; D is perhaps TRBD1 (7 bases). Sequenced material: blood. Written as DNA, the CDR3 is TGTGCCAGCAGCTCGACAGGGAGGCCAGATACGCAGTATTTT. Translated: CASSSTGRPDTQYF.